A single sample gave rise to the 31 T cell receptor beta chains below, sequenced in a study of cytomegalovirus exposure and HLA in healthy donors. Both 60 Vbeta primers and 13 Jbeta primers went into the PCR. Sequencing used immunoSEQ multiplex PCR; TCRdb keeps in-frame clones, though not all of them. The table includes fewer than 200,000 clones, around 79% detected once. The sample taken for sequencing was PBMCs. Source of these receptors: a female donor in good health and CMV-seronegative.

This clone appeared a few times. This chain connects TRBV7-8 to TRBJ2-3; 10 bases align to TRBD2. Per germline, CDR1 SGHVS and CDR2 FQNEAQ. This CDR3 is 20 amino acids long. The V segment lost 5 bases and the J segment 0 bases; nucleotides outside the gene matches: 17. The CDR3 reads CASSDPTLAGETSSTDTQYF. The CDR3 coding sequence is TGTGCCAGCAGCGACCCTACTCTAGCGGGGGAGACCTCTAGCACAGATACGCAGTATTTT.

The table lists this clone with a few counts. The sample holds other DNA sequences that translate to the same CDR3. This sequence joins TRBV6-5 and TRBJ1-2, with D possibly TRBD1 on 6 matching bases. V lost 5 bases, J lost 2 bases, and 9 bases lay in between. The CDR3 runs to 13 residues. CDR1 is MNHEY and CDR2 is SVGAGI in the germline V gene. CDR3 protein: CASSPTGNYGYTF. CDR3 sequence (DNA): TGTGCCAGCAGTCCTACAGGGAACTATGGCTACACCTTC.

V gene TRBV5-1 combines with J gene TRBJ2-1; D call uncertain. The CDR3 length is 16 residues. Germline loops: CDR1 SGHRS, CDR2 YFSETQ. V lost 4 bases, J lost 0 bases, and 14 bases lay in between. The CDR3 sequence is CASSTRAQSSYNEQFF. The CDR3 DNA sequence: TGCGCCAGCAGCACCCGAGCGCAGAGCTCCTACAATGAGCAGTTCTTC.

The chain carries TRBV2 and TRBJ2-7; 9 bases line up with TRBD2. Looked up from germline, CDR1 is SNHLY and CDR2 is FYNNEI. CDR3 length equals 15 residues. Losses at the gene ends were 3 bases for V and 2 bases for J; bases not matched to a gene: 5. The CDR3 coding sequence is TGTGCCAGCAGTGAGGGACTAGCACCGACCTACGAGCAGTACTTC. This translates into CASSEGLAPTYEQYF. Full variable domain (missing parts from reference TRBV2 and TRBJ2-7): EPEVTQTPSHQVTQMGQEVILRCVPISNHLYFYWYRQILGQKVEFLVSFYNNEISEKSEIFDDQFSVERPDGSNFTLKIRSTKLEDSAMYFCASSEGLAPTYEQYFGPGTRLTVT.

This clone was detected only a few times. The genes are TRBV4-3 and TRBJ1-5, with D unresolved. The CDR3 spans 13 residues. Trimming left V 0 bases short and J 6 bases short, with 6 bases between. Germline loops: CDR1 LGHNA, CDR2 YSLEER. The chain's CDR3 is CASSQDGRQPQHF. CDR3 nucleotide sequence: TGCGCCAGCAGCCAAGATGGCCGTCAGCCCCAGCATTTT.

The chain recombines TRBV28 with TRBJ1-5; a possible D gene is TRBD1 (5 bases). The germline gives CDR1 MDHEN, CDR2 SYDVKM. The CDR3 is 16 amino acids. Trimming shortened V by 6 bases and J by 3 bases, and 18 bases separated the two germline ends. CDR3 nucleotide sequence: TGTGCCAGCAGAAGGCTTTCAGGGATGGACAATCAGCCCCAGCATTTT. Protein product: CASRRLSGMDNQPQHF.

The rearrangement links TRBV15 to TRBJ1-3; perhaps TRBD1 as D (6 bases). Trimming cost V 0 bases and J 7 bases, with 22 bases left between them. CDR1 LNHNV and CDR2 YYDKDF come from the germline V gene (reference sequence). The CDR3 has 18 residues. CDR3 sequence: CATSRDWGGTLLTNTIYF. CDR3 in DNA: TGTGCCACCAGCAGAGATTGGGGGGGCACCCTCCTTACGAACACCATATATTTT.

Of note for this clone: Sequence at one end of the junction differs from germline and may be a read error. The CDR3 is CASSSSTQGNEQFF. The CDR3 nucleotides read TGTGCTAGCAGCTCATCAACCCAGGGGAATGAGCAGTTCTTC. This rearrangement joins TRBV7-7 to TRBJ2-1; D is perhaps TRBD1 (6 bases). This CDR3 comprises 14 residues. The germline CDR1 and CDR2 sequences are SSHAT and FNYEAQ (reference sequence). Using reference TRBV7-7 and TRBJ2-1 for the parts outside the CDR3, the full variable domain is GAGVSQSPRYKVTKRGQDVTLRCDPISSHATLYWYQQALGQGPEFLTYFNYEAQPDKSGLPSDRFSAERPEGSISTLTIQRTEQRDSAMYRCASSSSTQGNEQFFGPGTRLTVL.

The chain has TRBV6-4 and TRBJ1-5; 7 positions match TRBD1. Per germline, CDR1 MRHNA and CDR2 SNTAGT. V shed 9 bases and J 7 bases; nucleotides not matched to a gene: 12. The CDR3 length is 14 residues. In DNA form, the CDR3 reads TGTGCCAGTAATAACAGGGGAACGCGGCAGCCCCAGCATTTT. This sequence encodes CASNNRGTRQPQHF.

The sample holds one count of this clone. V gene TRBV18 combines with J gene TRBJ1-5, with TRBD1 matching 9 bases. Losses at the gene ends were 4 bases for V and 2 bases for J; bases not matched to a gene: 6. The CDR3 is made up of 16 amino acids. In germline, CDR1 is KGHSH, CDR2 LQKENI. The CDR3 reads CASSLGWDRGNQPQHF. The CDR3 nucleotides read TGTGCCAGCTCACTGGGCTGGGACAGGGGCAATCAGCCCCAGCATTTT.

J is TRBJ1-2 and V is TRBV18; 9 nucleotides agree with TRBD1. CDR3 length: 15 amino acids. Germline values: CDR1 KGHSH, CDR2 LQKENI. V lost 0 bases to trimming and J lost 6 bases; unmatched junction nucleotides: 5. The CDR3 nucleotides are TGTGCCAGCTCACCACCGGGGGACAGGGAGAATGGCTACACCTTC. It codes for CASSPPGDRENGYTF. The full variable domain, with the rest looked up from reference TRBV18 and TRBJ1-2, is NAGVMQNPRHLVRRRGQEARLRCSPMKGHSHVYWYRQLPEEGLKFMVYLQKENIIDESGMPKERFSAEFPKEGPSILRIQQVVRGDSAAYFCASSPPGDRENGYTFGSGTRLTVV.

The chain uses TRBV6-1 and TRBJ2-6; 9 nucleotides align to TRBD1. Per germline, CDR1 MNHNS and CDR2 SASEGT. J was trimmed by 4 bases and V by 11 bases; bases with no gene match: 9. The CDR3 has 15 amino acids. Here the CDR3 reads CAGGQGQPGANVLTF. The CDR3 DNA sequence: TGTGCCGGGGGACAGGGACAGCCCGGGGCCAACGTCCTGACTTTC.

This chain links TRBV30 with TRBJ2-7; perhaps TRBD1 as D (6 bases). Trimming left V 3 bases short and J 5 bases short, with 20 bases between. This CDR3 is 15 amino acids long. Per the germline V gene, CDR1 is GTSNPN and CDR2 is SVGIG (reference sequence). DNA for the CDR3: TGTGCCTGGAGGGGGACCGGGACACCCATTCACGAGCAGTACTTC. Translating it yields CAWRGTGTPIHEQYF.

The chain employs TRBV7-2 and TRBJ1-5; the match to TRBD1 covers 8 bases. Germline CDR1 is SGHTA and CDR2 is FQGNSA. The V and J ends lost 4 bases and 6 bases, in that order; junction bases with no gene match: 5. CDR3 length: 14 residues. Here the CDR3 DNA reads TGTGCCAGCAGCTCACAGGGGGGGGTTCAGCCCCAGCATTTT. Protein product: CASSSQGGVQPQHF.

V is TRBV30 and J is TRBJ2-7; TRBD2 matches at 11 bases. The CDR3 contains 12 residues. Germline V CDR1 and CDR2: GTSNPN, SVGIG (reference sequence). Trimming took 8 bases from V and 7 from J; bases not matched to a gene: 7. The CDR3 coding sequence is TGTGCCGTCGGACTAGCGGGCTGGGAGCAGTACTTC. This sequence encodes CAVGLAGWEQYF.

This clone came up a few times. V is TRBV6-5 and J is TRBJ2-2; 12 nucleotides align to TRBD1. Germline V lookup: CDR1 MNHEY, CDR2 SVGAGI. This CDR3 has 16 residues. The V and J ends lost 1 base and 5 bases, in that order; junction bases with no gene match: 2. The CDR3 protein is CASSYLGQGATGELFF. CDR3 nucleotides: TGTGCCAGCAGTTACTTGGGACAGGGGGCGACCGGGGAGCTGTTTTTT.

The rearrangement uses TRBV4-3 and TRBJ1-1; 8 bases are shared with TRBD1. V was clipped by 1 base and J by 5 bases; unmatched bases: 6. Germline CDR1 LGHNA, CDR2 YSLEER. CDR3 length: 15 amino acids. As DNA, the CDR3 is TGCGCCAGCAGCCAAGCTTCGACAGGGGTGACTGAAGCTTTCTTT. Amino acid sequence: CASSQASTGVTEAFF.

This sequence joins TRBV19 and TRBJ1-2; 7 bases agree with TRBD1. CDR3 length: 15 residues. Trimming cost V 3 bases and J 7 bases; bases outside gene matches: 11. Germline assignment: CDR1 LNHDA and CDR2 SQIVND (reference sequence). CDR3 sequence: CASSIPFGTASGYTF. The DNA for the CDR3 is TGTGCCAGTAGTATCCCTTTCGGGACAGCGTCTGGCTACACCTTC.

This clone was observed a few times. The chain has TRBV28 and TRBJ2-7; tentatively, D is TRBD1 (6 bases). Germline V gene lookup returns CDR1 MDHEN and CDR2 SYDVKM. Trimming pared 5 bases from V and 7 bases from J, leaving 18 bases between. The CDR3 covers 14 residues. The DNA for the CDR3 is TGTGCCAGCAGTGCCCAGGGGCGACCAGGGGAGCAGTACTTC. Encoded protein: CASSAQGRPGEQYF.

This clone appeared a few times. The V call is TRBV15, the J call TRBJ1-2, with 7 bases that match TRBD1. Germline CDR1 is LNHNV and CDR2 is YYDKDF (reference sequence). V was pared by 1 base and J by 2 bases, with 4 bases of the junction left unmatched. The CDR3 is 15 residues long. DNA for the CDR3: TGTGCCACCAGCAGAGTATCGACAGGGAACTATGGCTACACCTTC. As protein: CATSRVSTGNYGYTF.

The V call is TRBV10-3, the J call TRBJ2-5, with 7 bases identical to TRBD1. The V gene's germline CDR1 is ENHRY and CDR2 SYGVKD. This CDR3 is 15 amino acids long. V lost 2 bases and J lost 5; bases outside the gene matches: 8. In DNA, the CDR3 is TGTGCCATCAGTGAGGCAGACAGGGAATTTGAGACCCAGTACTTC. Protein: CAISEADREFETQYF.

J is TRBJ1-2 and V is TRBV5-6; the D gene is possibly TRBD1 (5 bases). V lost 3 bases and J lost 8, with 14 bases in between. The CDR3 sequence is 13 residues long. CDR1 is SGHDT, CDR2 YYEEEE, per germline. CDR3 nucleotides: TGTGCCAGCAGCTCTGTTCAGGGTGGCGGCTACACCTTC. It yields the protein CASSSVQGGGYTF.

This sequence joins TRBV27 and TRBJ2-7; TRBD1 is a possible D gene (6 bases). The CDR3 runs 15 residues. V was clipped by 2 bases and J by 0 bases, with 11 bases between them. Germline assignment: CDR1 MNHEY and CDR2 SMNVEV (reference sequence). DNA of the CDR3: TGTGCCAGCAGTTTAGCTGCGACAGGCTCCTACGAGCAGTACTTC. The encoded protein is CASSLAATGSYEQYF.

This chain uses TRBV4-3 with TRBJ2-5; the match to TRBD2 covers 9 bases. Germline V gene lookup returns CDR1 LGHNA and CDR2 YSLEER. Trimming took 4 bases from V and 2 from J; bases not matched to a gene: 2. This CDR3 is 14 amino acids long. The CDR3 loop reads CASSPSGIQETQYF. In nucleotides, the CDR3 is TGCGCCAGCAGCCCTAGCGGGATACAAGAGACCCAGTACTTC.

The chain combines TRBV2 with TRBJ1-1; D is unclear. This CDR3 is built from 12 residues. Trimming stripped 7 bases from V and 0 bases from J, with 6 bases between. CDR1 SNHLY and CDR2 FYNNEI come from the germline V gene. Here the CDR3 reads CASIIMNTEAFF. CDR3 in DNA: TGTGCCAGCATCATCATGAACACTGAAGCTTTCTTT.

This clone was recorded only once. The chain couples TRBV15 to TRBJ2-3; D might be TRBD2 (5 bases). Germline assignment: CDR1 LNHNV and CDR2 YYDKDF (reference sequence). V was clipped by 1 base and J by 4 bases, with 15 bases between them. CDR3 length: 16 residues. The CDR3 reads CATSRALGVGADTQYF. The DNA of the CDR3 is TGTGCCACCAGCAGAGCCCTGGGAGTGGGCGCAGATACGCAGTATTTT.

The chain recombines TRBV5-1 with TRBJ2-7, with D maybe TRBD1 (6 bases). The CDR3 covers 14 residues. V lost 4 bases to trimming and J lost 2 bases, with 13 bases between them. Germline CDR1 SGHRS, CDR2 YFSETQ. The CDR3 DNA sequence: TGCGCCAGCAGCCAAGACAGGCCCCCCTACGAGCAGTACTTC. Encoded protein: CASSQDRPPYEQYF.

This clone was found once. Other DNA sequences in the same sample also yield this CDR3. The chain is built from TRBV7-6 and TRBJ2-1, with a possible D match to TRBD2 (7 bases). With 0 bases removed from V and 2 bases from J, the gap between germline ends came to 8 bases. The CDR3 is 15 amino acids. CDR1 and CDR2 (germline): SGHVS, FNYEAQ. CDR3: CASSLAGGPYNEQFF. In nucleotides, the CDR3 is TGTGCCAGCAGCTTAGCGGGGGGGCCCTACAATGAGCAGTTCTTC.

V usage is TRBV19 and J usage is TRBJ2-1, with 11 bases matching TRBD2. There are 18 residues in the CDR3. The germline V gene encodes CDR1 LNHDA and CDR2 SQIVND (reference sequence). V shed 0 bases and J 2 bases; nucleotides not matched to a gene: 6. CDR3 in DNA: TGTGCCAGTAGTATAGACCCTAGCGGGGGGTCCGCCTACAATGAGCAGTTCTTC. Protein sequence: CASSIDPSGGSAYNEQFF.

The J gene is TRBJ2-3, the V gene TRBV9; 8 nucleotides line up with TRBD2. The CDR3 extends over 16 amino acids. Germline V CDR1 and CDR2: SGDLS, YYNGEE. Germline trimming cut 1 base from V and 5 bases from J; bases unmatched to any gene: 9. The DNA for the CDR3 is TGTGCCAGCAGCGTAACAGCGGGGGTCGGGGTAGATACGCAGTATTTT. Amino acids: CASSVTAGVGVDTQYF. Filled out from reference TRBV9 and TRBJ2-3, the complete variable domain reads DSGVTQTPKHLITATGQRVTLRCSPRSGDLSVYWYQQSLDQGLQFLIQYYNGEERAKGNILERFSAQQFPDLHSELNLSSLELGDSALYFCASSVTAGVGVDTQYFGPGTRLTVL.

The rearrangement joins TRBV5-4 to TRBJ2-7, with 8 bases lining up with TRBD2. Germline values: CDR1 SGHNT, CDR2 YYREEE (reference sequence). This CDR3 is built from 16 residues. V dropped 4 bases and J dropped 3; count of bases not matched to a gene: 12. In DNA form, the CDR3 reads TGTGCCAGCAGCGTCGGGGGGGGCGGTATAATCTACGAGCAGTACTTC. Its translation: CASSVGGGGIIYEQYF.